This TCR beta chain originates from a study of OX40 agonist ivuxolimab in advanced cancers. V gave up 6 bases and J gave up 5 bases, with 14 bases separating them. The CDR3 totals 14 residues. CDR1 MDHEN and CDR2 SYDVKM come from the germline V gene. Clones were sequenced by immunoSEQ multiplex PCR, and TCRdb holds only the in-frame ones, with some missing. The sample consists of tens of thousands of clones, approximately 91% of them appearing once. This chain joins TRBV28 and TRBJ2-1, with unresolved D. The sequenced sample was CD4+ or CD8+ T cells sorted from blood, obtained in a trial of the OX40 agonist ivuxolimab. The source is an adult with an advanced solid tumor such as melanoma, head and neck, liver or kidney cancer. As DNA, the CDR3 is TGTGCCAGCAGGTACTCCGTGGCGAACAATGAGCAGTTCTTC. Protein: CASRYSVANNEQFF. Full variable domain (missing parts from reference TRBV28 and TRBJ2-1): DVKVTQSSRYLVKRTGEKVFLECVQDMDHENMFWYRQDPGLGLRLIYFSYDVKMKEKGDIPEGYSVSREKKERFSLILESASTNQTSMYLCASRYSVANNEQFFGPGTRLTVL.